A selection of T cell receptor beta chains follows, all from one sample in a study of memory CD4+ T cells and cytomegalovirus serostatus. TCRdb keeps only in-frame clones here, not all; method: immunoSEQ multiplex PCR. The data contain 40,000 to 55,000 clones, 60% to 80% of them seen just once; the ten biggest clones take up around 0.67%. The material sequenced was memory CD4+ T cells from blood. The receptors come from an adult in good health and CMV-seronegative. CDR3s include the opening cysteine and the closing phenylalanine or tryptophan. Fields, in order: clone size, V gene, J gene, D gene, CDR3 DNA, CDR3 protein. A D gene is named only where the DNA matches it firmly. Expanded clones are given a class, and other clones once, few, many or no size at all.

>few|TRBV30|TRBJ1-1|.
TGTGCCTTTATGGGGACGGAGGGGGGAGCGAACACTGAAGCTTTCTTT
CAFMGTEGGANTEAFF
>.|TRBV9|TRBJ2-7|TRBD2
TGTGCCAGCAGCCCTAGCGGGAAAGCCTACGAGCAGTACTTC
CASSPSGKAYEQYF
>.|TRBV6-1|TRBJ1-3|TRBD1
TGTGCCAGCTGGGACAGGAACTCTGGAAACACCATATATTTT
CASWDRNSGNTIYF
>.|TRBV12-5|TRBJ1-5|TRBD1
TGTGCTAGTGGTTTGGCCCCGACAGGGAATCAGCCCCAGCATTTT
CASGLAPTGNQPQHF
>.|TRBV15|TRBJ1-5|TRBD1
TGTGCCACCAGCAGCTTAACAGGGGACCAGCCCCAGCATTTT
CATSSLTGDQPQHF
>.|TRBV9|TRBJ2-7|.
TGTGCCAGCAGCGTAGACGTAGGGGCGTACGAGCAGTACTTC
CASSVDVGAYEQYF
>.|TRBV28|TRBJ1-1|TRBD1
TGTGCCAGCACCCGACAGGGCCCCATGAACACTGAAGCTTTCTTT
CASTRQGPMNTEAFF
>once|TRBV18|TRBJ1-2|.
TGTGCCAGCTCACCCGAATCGGGACTGGCCTATGGCTACACCTTC
CASSPESGLAYGYTF
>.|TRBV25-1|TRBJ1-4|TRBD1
TGTGCCAGCAGTCTTCGACAGGGGAACGAAAAACTGTTTTTT
CASSLRQGNEKLFF
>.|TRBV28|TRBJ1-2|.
TGTGCCAGCAGTTTGGGACCGCTCTATGGCTACACCTTC
CASSLGPLYGYTF
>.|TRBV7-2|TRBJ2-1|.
TGTGCCAGCAGCGCCCAGGGAACCGGGAACAATGAGCAGTTCTTC
CASSAQGTGNNEQFF
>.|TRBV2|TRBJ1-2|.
TGTGCCAGCAGGGCGACAATTTCTAACTATGGCTACACCTTC
CASRATISNYGYTF
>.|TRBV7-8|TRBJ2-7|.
TGTGCCAGCAACTCCCGGTCGGGGGGCAACGAGCAGTACTTC
CASNSRSGGNEQYF
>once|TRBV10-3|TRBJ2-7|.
TGTGCCATCAGTGACCGGGACACCGGCTCCTACGAGCAGTACTTC
CAISDRDTGSYEQYF
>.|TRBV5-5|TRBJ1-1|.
TGTGCCAGCAGCTTGGACGGCTACACTGAAGCTTTCTTT
CASSLDGYTEAFF
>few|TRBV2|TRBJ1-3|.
TGTGCCAGCAGTGGTAACAGGAAAAGCTCTGGAAACACCATATATTTT
CASSGNRKSSGNTIYF
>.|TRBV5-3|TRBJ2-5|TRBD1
TGTGCCAGAAGCTTGGTTATCGGACAGGGGAAAGAGACCCAGTACTTC
CARSLVIGQGKETQYF
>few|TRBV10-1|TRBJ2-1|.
TGCGCCAGCAGTGAGGTTCCTCTCGGGCCAGGGGGGAATCATGAGCAGTTCTTC
CASSEVPLGPGGNHEQFF
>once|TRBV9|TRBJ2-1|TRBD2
TGTGCCAGCAGCGTAGGGACTAGCGCCCATGCAACCTCGAGCTCCTACAATGAGCAGTTCTTC
CASSVGTSAHATSSSYNEQFF
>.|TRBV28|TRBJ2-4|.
TGTGCCAGCAGTTATCCGGGCCAGATAAACATTCAGTACTTC
CASSYPGQINIQYF
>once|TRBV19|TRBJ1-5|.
TGTGCCAGTAGTGTGACAGGTGGCAATCAGCCCCAGCATTTT
CASSVTGGNQPQHF
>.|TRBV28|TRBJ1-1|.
TGTGCCAGCAGCCGTACAGCGTACGGCACTGAAGCTTTCTTT
CASSRTAYGTEAFF
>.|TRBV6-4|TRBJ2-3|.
TGTGCCAGCACCGAAAGGGTGGGGGTTACTACGCAGTATTTT
CASTERVGVTTQYF
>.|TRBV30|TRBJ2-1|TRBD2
TGTGCCTGGGCTAGCGGGAATGAGCAGTTCTTC
CAWASGNEQFF
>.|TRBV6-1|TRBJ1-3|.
TGTGCCAGCAGTGAAGCAAGGGGGTTCTCTGGAAACACCATATATTTT
CASSEARGFSGNTIYF
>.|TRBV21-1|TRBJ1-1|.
TGTGCCAGCAGCTCCCGTAGGGGTGAAGTGAACACTGAAGCTTTCTTT
CASSSRRGEVNTEAFF
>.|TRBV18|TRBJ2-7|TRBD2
TGTGCCAGCTCACCACCGAGCGGGAGTGGGTACGAGCAGTACTTC
CASSPPSGSGYEQYF
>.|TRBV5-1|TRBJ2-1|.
TGCGCCAGCAGCTTGGCAACAGGGAGCAACAATGAGCAGTTCTTC
CASSLATGSNNEQFF
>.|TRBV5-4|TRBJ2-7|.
TGTGCCAGCAGCTTGGAATCTAGCTACGAGCAGTACTTC
CASSLESSYEQYF
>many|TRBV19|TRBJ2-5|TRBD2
TGTGCCAGTAGTACTGGACTAGCGGGAGCGGCCCAGTACTTC
CASSTGLAGAAQYF
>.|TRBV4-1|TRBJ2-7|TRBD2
TGCGCCAGCAGCCAACTAGTGACTAGCGGGATTCCCTACGAGCAGTACTTC
CASSQLVTSGIPYEQYF
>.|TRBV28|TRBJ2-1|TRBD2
TGTGCCAGCAGTTTCCTCGGCGGGAGACGAGGCAATGAGCAGTTCTTC
CASSFLGGRRGNEQFF
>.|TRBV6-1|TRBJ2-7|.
TGTGCCAGCAGTGAATTATGGGAGCAGTACTTC
CASSELWEQYF
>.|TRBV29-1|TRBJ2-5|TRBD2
TGCAGCGTTGAGGGGCTAGCGGGAGGAGAGACCCAGTACTTC
CSVEGLAGGETQYF
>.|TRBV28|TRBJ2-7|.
TGTGCCAGCAGTTTACCCTTATACGAGCAGTACTTC
CASSLPLYEQYF